The entry below gives a single T cell receptor (beta chain) sequence along with its context. The sample originates from a study of blood T cell repertoires in COVID-19. Across the whole study: Material from acute and convalescent COVID-19 was sourced from the United States, Italy and Spain. The analysed material was cDNA or gDNA that came from T cells, B-cell-depleted T cells, or PBMCs.

The CDR3 extends over 16 amino acids. Germline values: CDR1 LGHNA, CDR2 YNFKEQ. Trimming cost V 2 bases and J 9 bases; bases outside gene matches: 12. Profiling relied on immunoSEQ multiplex PCR, and the TCRdb table lists in-frame clones only, not all of them. Among about 81,000 clones listed, approximately 84% were seen once. This receptor was taken from a human donor in a cohort sampled during active COVID-19. Specimen: peripheral blood. The rearrangement joins TRBV4-2 to TRBJ2-2; 7 bases are shared with TRBD1. The CDR3 loop reads CASSQPERGRDRELFF. The CDR3, as DNA: TGTGCCAGCAGCCAACCGGAGAGGGGGCGCGACCGGGAGCTGTTTTTT.